The present TCR beta chain was sequenced within a study of blood T cell repertoires in COVID-19. Assay: immunoSEQ multiplex PCR; the TCRdb copy retains only in-frame clones and omits some. Among approximately 290,000 clones listed, about nine tenths were seen once. V lost 5 bases, J lost 5 bases, and 15 bases stayed unmatched. The V gene's germline CDR1 is LNHDA and CDR2 SQIVND (reference sequence). The CDR3 sequence is 16 residues long. This chain joins TRBV19 and TRBJ2-7; 7 positions match TRBD1. Sequencing was performed on peripheral blood. The source is a man younger than 35 with active or convalescent COVID-19. The CDR3 DNA reads TGTGCCAGTAGTCCTCGGACAGGCCGTACCGGGAACGAGCAGTACTTC. It yields the protein CASSPRTGRTGNEQYF.